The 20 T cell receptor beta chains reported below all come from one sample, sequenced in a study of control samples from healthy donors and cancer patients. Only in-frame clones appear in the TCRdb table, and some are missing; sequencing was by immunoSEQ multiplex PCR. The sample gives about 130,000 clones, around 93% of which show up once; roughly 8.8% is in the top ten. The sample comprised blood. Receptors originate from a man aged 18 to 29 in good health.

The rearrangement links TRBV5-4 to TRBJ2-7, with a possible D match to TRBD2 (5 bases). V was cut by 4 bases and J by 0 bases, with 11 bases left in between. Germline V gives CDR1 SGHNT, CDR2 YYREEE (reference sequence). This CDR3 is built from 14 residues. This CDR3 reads CASSPGLSSYEQYF. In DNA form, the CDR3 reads TGTGCCAGCAGCCCGGGATTGAGCTCCTACGAGCAGTACTTC.

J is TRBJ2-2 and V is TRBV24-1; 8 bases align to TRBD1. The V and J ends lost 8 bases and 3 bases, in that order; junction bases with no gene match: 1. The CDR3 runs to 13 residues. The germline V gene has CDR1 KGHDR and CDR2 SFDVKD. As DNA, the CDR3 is TGTGCCACCACGGACAGGGACACCGGGGAGCTGTTTTTT. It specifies CATTDRDTGELFF.

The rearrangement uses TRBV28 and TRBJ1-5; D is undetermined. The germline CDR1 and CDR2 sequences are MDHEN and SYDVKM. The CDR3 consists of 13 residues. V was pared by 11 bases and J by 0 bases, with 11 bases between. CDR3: CAVGVYSNQPQHF. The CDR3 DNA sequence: TGTGCCGTCGGAGTTTATAGCAATCAGCCCCAGCATTTT.

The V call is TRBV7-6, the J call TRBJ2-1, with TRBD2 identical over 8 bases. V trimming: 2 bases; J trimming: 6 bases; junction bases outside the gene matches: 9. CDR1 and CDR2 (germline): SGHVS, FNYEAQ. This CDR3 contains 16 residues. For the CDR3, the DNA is TGTGCCAGCAGCTTAAAGGCTCGCGGGGGGCCCAATGAGCAGTTCTTC. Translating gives CASSLKARGGPNEQFF.

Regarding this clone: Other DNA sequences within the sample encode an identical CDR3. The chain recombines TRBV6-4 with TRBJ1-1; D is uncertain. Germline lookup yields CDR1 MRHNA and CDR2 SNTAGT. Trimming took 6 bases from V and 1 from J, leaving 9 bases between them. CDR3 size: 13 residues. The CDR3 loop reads CASSVTENTEAFF. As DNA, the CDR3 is TGTGCCAGCAGCGTTACAGAGAACACTGAAGCTTTCTTT.

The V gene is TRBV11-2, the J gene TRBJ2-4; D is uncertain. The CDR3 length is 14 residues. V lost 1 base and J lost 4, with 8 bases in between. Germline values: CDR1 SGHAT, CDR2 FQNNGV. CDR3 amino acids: CASSLGSEKNIQYF. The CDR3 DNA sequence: TGTGCCAGCAGCTTAGGGTCAGAGAAAAACATTCAGTACTTC. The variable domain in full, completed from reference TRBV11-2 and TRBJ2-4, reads EAGVAQSPRYKIIEKRQSVAFWCNPISGHATLYWYQQILGQGPKLLIQFQNNGVVDDSQLPKDRFSAERLKGVDSTLKIQPAKLEDSAVYLCASSLGSEKNIQYFGAGTRLSVL.

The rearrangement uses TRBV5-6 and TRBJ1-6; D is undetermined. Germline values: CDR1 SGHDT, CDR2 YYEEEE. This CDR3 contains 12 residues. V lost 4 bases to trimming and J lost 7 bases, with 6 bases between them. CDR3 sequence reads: CASSPLNSPLHF. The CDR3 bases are TGTGCCAGCAGCCCATTAAATTCACCCCTCCACTTT.

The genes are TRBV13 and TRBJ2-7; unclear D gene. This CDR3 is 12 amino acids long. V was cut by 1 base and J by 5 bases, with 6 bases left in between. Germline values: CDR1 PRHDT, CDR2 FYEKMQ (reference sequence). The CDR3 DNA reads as TGTGCCAGCAGCTTAGATAGGGACGAGCAGTACTTC. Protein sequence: CASSLDRDEQYF.

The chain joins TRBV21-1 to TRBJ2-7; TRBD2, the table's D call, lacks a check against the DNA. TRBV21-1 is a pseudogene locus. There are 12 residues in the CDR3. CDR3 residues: CASVRGEDEQYF. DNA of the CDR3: TGTGCCAGCGTTCGGGGGGAGGACGAGCAGTACTTC.

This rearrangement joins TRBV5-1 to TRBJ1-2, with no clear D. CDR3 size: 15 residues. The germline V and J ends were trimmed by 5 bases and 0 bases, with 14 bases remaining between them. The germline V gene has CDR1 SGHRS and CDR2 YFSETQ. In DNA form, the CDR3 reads TGCGCCAGCAGATTCGAAACGGTATCTAACTATGGCTACACCTTC. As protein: CASRFETVSNYGYTF.

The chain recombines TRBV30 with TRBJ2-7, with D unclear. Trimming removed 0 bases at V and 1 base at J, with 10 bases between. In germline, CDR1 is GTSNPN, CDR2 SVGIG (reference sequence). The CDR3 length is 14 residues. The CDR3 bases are TGTGCCTGGAGTGTACCAGAGATTTCCTACGAGCAGTACTTC. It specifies CAWSVPEISYEQYF.

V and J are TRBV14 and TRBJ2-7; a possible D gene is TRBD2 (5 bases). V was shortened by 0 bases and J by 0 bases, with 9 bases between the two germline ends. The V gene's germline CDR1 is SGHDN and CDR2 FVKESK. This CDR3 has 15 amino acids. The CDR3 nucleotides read TGTGCCAGCAGCCAAGAGTGGAGGAGCTCCTACGAGCAGTACTTC. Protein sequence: CASSQEWRSSYEQYF. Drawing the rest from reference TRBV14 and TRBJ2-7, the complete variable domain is EAGVTQFPSHSVIEKGQTVTLRCDPISGHDNLYWYRRVMGKEIKFLLHFVKESKQDESGMPNNRFLAERTGGTYSTLKVQPAELEDSGVYFCASSQEWRSSYEQYFGPGTRLTVT.

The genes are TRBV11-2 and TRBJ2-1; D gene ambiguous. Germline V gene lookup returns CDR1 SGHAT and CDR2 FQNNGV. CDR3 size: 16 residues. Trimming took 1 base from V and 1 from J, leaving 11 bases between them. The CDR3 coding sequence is TGTGCCAGCAGCTTAGCCCCAGAGTATTCCTACAATGAGCAGTTCTTC. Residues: CASSLAPEYSYNEQFF.

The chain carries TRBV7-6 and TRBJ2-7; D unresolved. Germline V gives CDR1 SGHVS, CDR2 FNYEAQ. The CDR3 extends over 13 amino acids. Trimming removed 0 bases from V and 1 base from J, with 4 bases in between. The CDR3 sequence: CASSLAGSYEQYF. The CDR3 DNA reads TGTGCCAGCAGCTTAGCGGGTTCCTACGAGCAGTACTTC.

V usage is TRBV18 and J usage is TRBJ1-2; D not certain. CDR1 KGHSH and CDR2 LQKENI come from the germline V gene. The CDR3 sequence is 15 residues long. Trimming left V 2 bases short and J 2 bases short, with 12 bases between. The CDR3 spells CASSPGAQPNYGYTF. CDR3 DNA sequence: TGTGCCAGCTCACCAGGTGCACAGCCCAACTATGGCTACACCTTC.

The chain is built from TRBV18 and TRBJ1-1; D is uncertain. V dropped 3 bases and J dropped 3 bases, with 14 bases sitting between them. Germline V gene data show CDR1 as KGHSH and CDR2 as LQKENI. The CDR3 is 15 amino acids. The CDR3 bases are TGTGCCAGCTCACCTGGTCCGGGGAGATACACTGAAGCTTTCTTT. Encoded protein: CASSPGPGRYTEAFF.

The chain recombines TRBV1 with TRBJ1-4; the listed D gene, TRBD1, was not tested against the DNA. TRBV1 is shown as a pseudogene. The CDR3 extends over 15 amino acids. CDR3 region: CTSSGPAATNEKLFF. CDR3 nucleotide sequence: TGCACCAGCAGCGGGCCGGCAGCAACTAATGAAAAACTGTTTTTT.

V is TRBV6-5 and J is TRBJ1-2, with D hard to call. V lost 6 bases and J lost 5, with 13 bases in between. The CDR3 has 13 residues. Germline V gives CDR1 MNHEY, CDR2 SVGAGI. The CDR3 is CASRAGTAYGYTF. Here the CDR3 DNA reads TGTGCCAGCAGGGCAGGAACCGCTTATGGCTACACCTTC.

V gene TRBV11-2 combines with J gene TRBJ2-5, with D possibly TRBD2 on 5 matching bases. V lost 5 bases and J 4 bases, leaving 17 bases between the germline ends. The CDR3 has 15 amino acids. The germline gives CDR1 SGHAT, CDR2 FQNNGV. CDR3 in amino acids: CASSPRNGVSETQYF. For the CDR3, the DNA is TGTGCCAGCAGCCCTAGAAACGGGGTTTCAGAGACCCAGTACTTC. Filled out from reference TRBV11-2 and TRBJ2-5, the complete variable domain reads EAGVAQSPRYKIIEKRQSVAFWCNPISGHATLYWYQQILGQGPKLLIQFQNNGVVDDSQLPKDRFSAERLKGVDSTLKIQPAKLEDSAVYLCASSPRNGVSETQYFGPGTRLLVL.

CDR3 protein: CASSYMGGIGTDTQYF. CDR3 nucleotides: TGTGCCAGTTCCTACATGGGGGGAATCGGCACAGATACGCAGTATTTT. The chain joins TRBV11-2 to TRBJ2-3, with D possibly TRBD2 on 6 matching bases. The germline CDR1 and CDR2 sequences are SGHAT and FQNNGV. V was trimmed by 9 bases and J by 1 base, leaving 20 bases between them. CDR3 size: 16 residues.